This TCR beta chain was found in a study of Graves' ophthalmopathy and Graves' hyperthyroidism. Whole-study findings and limits: Using a 13-signature model, the authors split ophthalmopathy from stable hyperthyroidism, with roughly 90% sensitivity and approximately 80% specificity.

The ends were cut back, 3 bases at V and 2 bases at J, with 18 bases in the middle. The CDR3 extends over 18 amino acids. The germline gives CDR1 SGDLS, CDR2 YYNGEE. Comments on this clonotype: The antigen is undetermined.

Aged 18 to 65, the patients with hyperthyroidism had under 2 months' duration and were newly diagnosed. TCR beta CDR3 regions were amplified from RNA transcripts. RT-PCR in the first round used HTBI primers; a second-round multiplex PCR followed. TCRdb analysed the multiplex PCR reads with MiXCR anew, one entry per CDR3 protein. The sample includes 1 million to 1.3 million distinct CDR3 sequences, approximately 35% of them seen just once. The sequence derives from an adult man with Graves' hyperthyroidism. The rearrangement links TRBV9 to TRBJ2-6, with D possibly being TRBD2 (5 bases). The sequenced sample consisted of peripheral blood or thyroid tissue (not recorded which). CDR3 sequence: CASSADGLGPPGANVLTF. For the CDR3, the DNA is TGTGCCAGCAGCGCCGACGGACTGGGCCCCCCTGGGGCCAACGTCCTGACTTTC.